The source of this TCR beta chain is a study of T cell repertoires in cytomegalovirus infection. Turning to the study itself: Indicated by public TCR beta signatures were CMV infection and matching HLA type. The study, taken as a whole, reports: Carriers of CMV plus the relevant HLA were identified by cumulative public TCR beta family frequency.

This clonotype has at least ten counts. Its antigen is currently unknown. TCRdb reanalysed the reads using MiXCR and keeps one entry per CDR3 protein. The sample holds approximately 910,000 distinct CDR3 sequences, roughly 30% seen once. The specimen was cultured CD8+ T cells from PBMCs, collected from culture after CMV antigen stimulation. This clonotype was sampled from a human donor in good health (CMV status not recorded). Some clones in this sample may be carry-over from other donors' samples.

The CDR3 protein is CASSLGLAGEDEQYV. CDR3 nucleotide sequence: TGTGCCAGCAGCTTAGGACTAGCGGGGGAAGACGAGCAGTACGTC. The chain joins TRBV7-9 to TRBJ2-7; TRBD2 agrees at 12 bases. Germline V gene data show CDR1 as SEHNR and CDR2 as FQNEAQ (reference sequence). V was clipped by 1 base and J by 5 bases; unmatched bases: 3. This CDR3 contains 15 residues.